A single sample is the source of the 8 T cell receptor beta chains below, sequenced in a study of T cells in Graves' hyperthyroidism and ophthalmopathy. Using RNA transcripts as the source, TCR beta CDR3 regions were amplified. RT-PCR in the first round (using the HTBI primer set) targeted the TCR CDR3. A single record per CDR3 protein comes from TCRdb applying MiXCR to the multiplex PCR reads. This sample has under 550,000 distinct CDR3 sequences, with about 13% found just once. Sequenced: blood. These receptors all stem from a woman aged 18 to 35 with Graves' hyperthyroidism.

V is TRBV7-3 and J is TRBJ2-2; 15 bases map to TRBD2. This CDR3 contains 17 residues. The germline V gene encodes CDR1 SGHTA and CDR2 FQGTGA. V lost 5 bases to trimming and J lost 7 bases; unmatched junction nucleotides: 8. CDR3 DNA: TGTGCCAGCAGCCCTAACGGACTAGCGGGGGGGAGCGGGGAGCTGTTTTTT. Protein sequence: CASSPNGLAGGSGELFF.

This clonotype was detected ten times or more. The chain combines TRBV12-3 or TRBV12-4 with TRBJ2-3; D ambiguous. Trimming removed 7 bases at V and 2 bases at J, with 4 bases between. There are 11 residues in the CDR3. The CDR3, as DNA: TGTGCCAGCACCCTCACAGATACGCAGTATTTT. Amino acids: CASTLTDTQYF.

The DNA for the CDR3 is TGTGCCAGCAGTGAAACCCGGGGCAACACCGGGGAGCTGTTTTTT. Encoded protein: CASSETRGNTGELFF. This chain connects TRBV6-1 to TRBJ2-2; the D gene could be TRBD1 or TRBD2 (5 bases each). Germline CDR1 is MNHNS and CDR2 is SASEGT. V lost 2 bases to trimming and J lost 2 bases, with 9 bases between them. The CDR3 spans 15 residues.

This clonotype was recorded many times. V is TRBV6-5 and J is TRBJ1-6, with D tentatively TRBD1 (5 bases). This CDR3 is 15 amino acids long. The germline V gene has CDR1 MNHEY and CDR2 SVGAGI. V gave up 0 bases and J gave up 9 bases, with 12 bases separating them. CDR3 sequence reads: CASSYSRGEGSPLHF. The CDR3 DNA reads as TGTGCCAGCAGTTACTCGCGGGGCGAGGGTTCACCCCTCCACTTT.

In this sample, this clonotype turned up a few times. V and J are TRBV27 and TRBJ1-2; D is uncertain. Germline V gives CDR1 MNHEY, CDR2 SMNVEV (reference sequence). Trimming removed 6 bases from V and 5 bases from J, with 28 bases in between. The CDR3 spans 18 residues. The CDR3 loop reads CASSRMNLDGPLRYGYTF. The CDR3 DNA sequence: TGTGCCAGCAGCCGAATGAATCTGGACGGTCCGTTACGGTATGGCTACACCTTC.

This clonotype has a count of ten or more. This sequence joins TRBV6-1 and TRBJ2-7; tentatively, D is TRBD1 or TRBD2 (6 bases each). Trimming cost V 3 bases and J 6 bases, with 18 bases left between them. Germline CDR1 MNHNS, CDR2 SASEGT. This CDR3 spans 15 amino acids. CDR3 residues: CASSEGPGALAEQYF. CDR3 in DNA: TGTGCCAGCAGTGAGGGACCGGGGGCGCTTGCCGAGCAGTACTTC.

This clonotype was detected a few times. The chain combines TRBV19 with TRBJ1-2; D is undetermined. The CDR3 consists of 12 residues. Between the trimmed V and J ends, which lost 3 bases and 8 bases, there was a span of 10 bases. CDR1 LNHDA and CDR2 SQIVND come from the germline V gene (reference sequence). The CDR3 DNA follows: TGTGCCAGTAGTATCCCGGCGGGGGGCTACACCTTC. Amino acid sequence: CASSIPAGGYTF.

In its sample, this clonotype was seen a few times. CDR3 sequence reads: CASSRGTGPNTGELFF. In DNA, the CDR3 is TGCGCCAGCAGCCGAGGGACAGGGCCGAACACCGGGGAGCTGTTTTTT. The gene calls are TRBV4-3 and TRBJ2-2; TRBD1 agrees at 9 bases. This CDR3 contains 16 residues. From germline, CDR1 is LGHNA and CDR2 YSLEER. Trimming removed 4 bases from V and 0 bases from J; junction bases left unmatched: 3.